The rows below give T cell receptor beta chains drawn from one sample of a study of shared clonotypes between healthy human individuals. Some clones are missing from TCRdb's copy, which holds only in-frame ones; the method was immunoSEQ multiplex PCR. Seen here are around 2.1 million clones, more than 90% observed once, and the top ten hold approximately 0.13%. Sample: naive CD4+ T cells sorted from blood. These receptors were obtained from a man between 18 and 35 years old in good health. CDR3s leave out the opening cysteine and the closing phenylalanine or tryptophan.

TRBJ2-3 TRBV30 AWSARDTQY
TRBJ2-3 TRBV6-5 ASSYKGGHTDTQY
TRBJ1-6 TRBV5-1 ASSLPGGNSPLH
TRBJ2-1 TRBV6-5 ASRPPGTRQMQF
TRBJ2-1 TRBV7-2 ASSNSGTDEQF
TRBJ2-6 TRBV5-1 ASSLEGPPGANVLT
TRBJ1-3 TRBV28 ASSSGLYSGNTIY
TRBJ2-7 TRBV5-4 ASSILSGSAYEQY
TRBJ1-2 TRBV10-3 ATHRGNYGYT
TRBJ2-7 TRBV6-6 ASRQGGYEQY
TRBJ2-5 TRBV11-2 ASSLDGGGAPQY
TRBJ2-7 TRBV7-2 ASSSRRGGNYEQY
TRBJ1-1 TRBV5-1 ASSPRRGMMAF
TRBJ2-2 TRBV9 ASSLDGYTGELF
TRBJ1-2 TRBV19 ASSTLPGQGFSGYT
TRBJ1-3 TRBV9 ASSISYSGNTIY
TRBJ1-2 TRBV2 ASSVARNGYT
TRBJ1-1 TRBV11-2 ASSSSTARTEAF
TRBJ1-1 TRBV28 ASGSPGAGNTEAF
TRBJ2-7 TRBV10-3 AISEPGEQY
TRBJ2-2 TRBV7-9 ASSLGTRGTGELF
TRBJ2-2 TRBV2 ASSGLGGRAGTGELF
TRBJ2-7 TRBV4-1 ASSQDPSRVGNEQY
TRBJ2-7 TRBV19 ASSGRQGAREQY
TRBJ1-1 TRBV18 ASSPVSSVNTEAF
TRBJ2-2 TRBV6-1 ASSEVDRGRGGELF
TRBJ1-1 TRBV19 ASIEGTANTEAF